This TCR beta chain was captured in a study of human T cells and chemical hapten exposure. Study overall: TCR yields per sample varied, mainly owing to small pooled library volume differences.

Time point: pre-sensitization, week 0. Treatment specified: therapeutic diphenylcyclopropenone sensitization with weekly scalp DPC. As handled by the study authors: Samples held a median of around 96,000 TCRs, range roughly 23,224–700,000. TCRdb reanalysed the RACE reads using MiXCR and keeps one entry per CDR3 protein. The V and J calls here are based on TCRdb, not the publication. The profile covers about 64,000 distinct CDR3 sequences, with 10% to 12% appearing a single time and roughly 4% taken by the ten largest. Trimming removed 2 bases from V and 7 bases from J, with 21 bases in between. The germline V gene has CDR1 SEHNR and CDR2 FQNEAQ (reference sequence). The CDR3 has 16 amino acids. This clonotype was observed many times.

The sequence was obtained from a woman in her forties with alopecia areata. Some clones in this sample may be carry-over from other donors' samples. The source material was whole blood, sampled in connection with sensitization to the hapten diphenylcyclopropenone (DPC). This chain links TRBV7-9 with TRBJ2-7; D is unresolved. The CDR3 reads CASSLTPGGRPEEQYF. The CDR3 DNA sequence: TGTGCCAGCAGCTTAACCCCGGGCGGTCGGCCGGAGGAGCAGTACTTC.